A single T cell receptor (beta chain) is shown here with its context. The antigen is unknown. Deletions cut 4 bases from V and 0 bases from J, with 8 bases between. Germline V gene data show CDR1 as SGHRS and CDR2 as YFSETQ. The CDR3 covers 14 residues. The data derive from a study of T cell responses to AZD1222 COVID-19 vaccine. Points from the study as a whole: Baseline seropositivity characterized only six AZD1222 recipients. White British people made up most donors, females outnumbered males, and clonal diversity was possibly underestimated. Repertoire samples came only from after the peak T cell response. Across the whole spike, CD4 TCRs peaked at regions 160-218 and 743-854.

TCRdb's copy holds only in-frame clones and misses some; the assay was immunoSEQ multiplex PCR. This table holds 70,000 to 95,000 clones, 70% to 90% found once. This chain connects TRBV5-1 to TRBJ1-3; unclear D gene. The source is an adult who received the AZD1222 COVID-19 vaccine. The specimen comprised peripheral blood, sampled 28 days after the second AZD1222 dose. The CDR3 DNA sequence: TGCGCCAGCAGCCTGCGGAGCTCTGGAAACACCATATATTTT. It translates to CASSLRSSGNTIYF.